This is a list of T cell receptor beta chains from one sample in a study of blood T cells in healthy people across ages. One entry per CDR3 protein results from TCRdb running MiXCR on the 5' RACE reads. The table lists approximately 1.5 million distinct CDR3 sequences, 30% to 40% of them singletons. The sequenced sample was blood. The source of these receptors is a woman in her thirties in good health. The CDR3 runs from the conserved cysteine through the conserved F or W. D genes are given only for firm matches. Not all rows give a size; the values are once, few, many and, for expanded clones, a class.

abundance | j_gene | v_gene | d_gene | CDR3aa | CDR3nt
few | TRBJ2-5 | TRBV2 | - | CATRDRKETQYF | TGTGCCACCAGAGACAGGAAGGAGACCCAGTACTTC
many | TRBJ2-2 | TRBV4-2 | TRBD2 | CASSQTSGNTGELFF | TGTGCCAGCAGCCAAACTAGCGGGAACACCGGGGAGCTGTTTTTT
- | TRBJ2-1 | TRBV4-2 | - | CASSQDWTAPDNEQFF | TGTGCCAGCAGCCAAGATTGGACAGCGCCCGACAATGAGCAGTTCTTC
- | TRBJ2-1 | TRBV11-2 | - | CASSPRHVAPEQFF | TGTGCCAGCAGCCCCCGCCACGTGGCACCCGAGCAGTTCTTC
few | TRBJ2-1 | TRBV11-2 | TRBD2 | CASSLEGGTPNEQFF | TGTGCCAGCAGCTTAGAGGGGGGGACTCCTAATGAGCAGTTCTTC
- | TRBJ2-3 | TRBV20-1 | - | CSAPLLAESTDTQYF | TGCAGTGCTCCACTCTTAGCGGAGTCCACAGATACGCAGTATTTT
- | TRBJ2-7 | TRBV6-2/TRBV6-3 | - | CASSRRPFNEQYF | TGTGCCAGCAGCCGTCGTCCTTTCAATGAGCAGTACTTC
- | TRBJ1-1 | TRBV13 | - | CASRIEGMGTEAFF | TGTGCCAGCAGGATAGAGGGGATGGGGACTGAAGCTTTCTTT
few | TRBJ2-7 | TRBV28 | TRBD2 | CASSPSLGLAETYEQYF | TGTGCCAGCAGTCCCTCCCTTGGACTAGCGGAGACCTACGAGCAGTACTTC
- | TRBJ2-5 | TRBV7-6 | TRBD2 | CASSLGTSPTVETQYF | TGTGCCAGCAGCTTAGGGACTAGCCCTACGGTAGAGACCCAGTACTTC
few | TRBJ2-5 | TRBV11-2 | TRBD2 | CASSLVAGGPAETQYF | TGTGCCAGCAGCTTAGTTGCGGGAGGGCCTGCAGAGACCCAGTACTTC
few | TRBJ1-6 | TRBV7-2 | - | CASSLLSSPLHF | TGTGCCAGCAGCTTACTATCATCACCCCTCCACTTT
once | TRBJ2-1 | TRBV7-3 | - | CASSLELARSNEQFF | TGTGCCAGCAGCTTAGAACTAGCTCGGAGCAATGAGCAGTTCTTC
- | TRBJ2-7 | TRBV4-2 | - | CASSRGETLGPHEQYF | TGTGCCAGCAGCAGGGGAGAGACACTCGGCCCCCACGAGCAGTACTTC
few | TRBJ1-3 | TRBV6-6 | - | CASTLRQGLGNTIYF | TGTGCCAGCACCCTAAGGCAGGGCTTAGGAAACACCATATATTTT
- | TRBJ1-1 | TRBV2 | - | CASSTGINTEAFF | TGTGCCAGCAGCACAGGGATTAACACTGAAGCTTTCTTT
many | TRBJ2-1 | TRBV27 | - | CASSFGLGYNEQFF | TGTGCCAGCAGTTTTGGTCTCGGCTACAATGAGCAGTTCTTC
- | TRBJ1-2 | TRBV20-1 | TRBD1 | CSATTGTGGYTF | TGCAGTGCCACGACAGGGACGGGTGGCTACACCTTC
- | TRBJ2-7 | TRBV2 | TRBD2 | CASRVIAGDEQYF | TGTGCCAGCAGGGTGATAGCGGGGGACGAGCAGTACTTC
- | TRBJ1-1 | TRBV7-8 | - | CASSLNGAVNTEAFF | TGTGCCAGCAGCTTAAATGGGGCGGTGAACACTGAAGCTTTCTTT
- | TRBJ2-5 | TRBV3-1 | TRBD2 | CASNPLGSGLEETQYF | TGTGCCAGCAACCCCCTGGGTAGCGGGCTGGAAGAGACCCAGTACTTC
- | TRBJ1-2 | TRBV29-1 | - | CSVEDVGARSHNGYTF | TGCAGCGTTGAAGATGTCGGGGCAAGGTCTCACAATGGCTACACCTTC
many | TRBJ2-7 | TRBV29-1 | - | CSVVEGYEQYF | TGCAGCGTTGTGGAGGGCTACGAGCAGTACTTC
- | TRBJ2-5 | TRBV2 | - | CASSVYFLMETQYF | TGTGCCAGCAGTGTCTATTTCCTAATGGAGACCCAGTACTTC
- | TRBJ1-6 | TRBV20-1 | - | CSARGGVSPLHF | TGCAGTGCTAGAGGGGGTGTTTCACCCCTCCACTTT
few | TRBJ2-5 | TRBV28 | TRBD2 | CASSLVAGLRIREEQYF | TGTGCCAGCAGTTTAGTAGCGGGACTAAGGATCCGTGAAGAGCAGTACTTC
many | TRBJ2-5 | TRBV12-3/TRBV12-4 | - | CASSPAGVYETQYF | TGTGCCAGCAGCCCGGCCGGGGTTTATGAGACCCAGTACTTC
few | TRBJ2-7 | TRBV28 | - | CASSTPGTSYEQYF | TGTGCCAGCAGTACCCCGGGTACTTCCTACGAGCAGTACTTC
few | TRBJ2-1 | TRBV27 | TRBD2 | CASTSLAGGPGNEQFF | TGTGCCAGCACGTCCCTAGCGGGGGGGCCGGGCAATGAGCAGTTCTTC
few | TRBJ1-2 | TRBV2 | - | CASSGLQRAMWAYGYTF | TGTGCCAGCAGTGGTCTTCAAAGGGCAATGTGGGCCTATGGCTACACCTTC
- | TRBJ2-1 | TRBV6-5 | - | CANRERTGGGYNEQFF | TGTGCCAACCGGGAACGTACAGGGGGGGGCTACAATGAGCAGTTCTTC
once | TRBJ1-4 | TRBV7-2 | - | CASSLRTTSFYEKLFF | TGTGCCAGCAGCTTAAGGACTACGAGTTTCTATGAAAAACTGTTTTTT
- | TRBJ1-4 | TRBV27 | - | CASSWAAGDEKLFF | TGTGCCAGCAGCTGGGCAGCGGGCGATGAAAAACTGTTTTTT
few | TRBJ2-5 | TRBV6-5 | - | CASSYSAGPGETQYF | TGTGCCAGCAGTTACTCGGCGGGGCCGGGAGAGACCCAGTACTTC
- | TRBJ1-1 | TRBV6-6 | - | CASSYDPAMNTEAFF | TGTGCCAGCAGTTACGATCCAGCCATGAACACTGAAGCTTTCTTT
- | TRBJ2-3 | TRBV7-9 | TRBD1 | CASSLAGTGGAGTQYF | TGTGCCAGCAGCTTAGCGGGGACAGGGGGCGCGGGTACGCAGTATTTT
few | TRBJ2-3 | TRBV5-1 | - | CASSFKSDTQYF | TGCGCCAGCAGCTTTAAGTCAGATACGCAGTATTTT
many | TRBJ2-5 | TRBV7-2 | TRBD1 | CASSWTGSLETQYF | TGTGCCAGCAGCTGGACAGGATCACTAGAGACCCAGTACTTC
- | TRBJ2-5 | TRBV20-1 | TRBD1 | CSARTDRGVLSQETQYF | TGCAGTGCTAGAACGGACAGGGGAGTGCTTAGCCAAGAGACCCAGTACTTC
few | TRBJ2-7 | TRBV27 | TRBD2 | CASKLGPSGSHEQYF | TGTGCCAGCAAGTTGGGGCCTAGCGGGAGCCACGAGCAGTACTTC
- | TRBJ2-7 | TRBV2 | TRBD2 | CASNARGSGSYEQYF | TGTGCCAGCAACGCCCGGGGTAGCGGGAGCTACGAGCAGTACTTC
few | TRBJ2-1 | TRBV4-2 | - | CASSQDGGRGSYNEQFF | TGTGCCAGCAGCCAAGATGGGGGGCGGGGCTCCTACAATGAGCAGTTCTTC
few | TRBJ1-2 | TRBV10-3 | TRBD1 | CAITGQAFYGYTF | TGTGCCATCACTGGACAGGCCTTCTATGGCTACACCTTC
- | TRBJ2-3 | TRBV4-2 | - | CASSPKERRASTDTQYF | TGTGCCAGCAGCCCCAAAGAGCGGAGGGCTAGCACAGATACGCAGTATTTT
- | TRBJ1-2 | TRBV15 | - | CTTSRDFTRGHGYTF | TGTACCACCAGCAGAGATTTCACCAGGGGTCATGGCTACACCTTC
- | TRBJ2-2 | TRBV18 | TRBD1 | CASSDRDGELFF | TGTGCCAGCTCGGACAGGGACGGGGAGCTGTTTTTT
- | TRBJ1-2 | TRBV28 | TRBD1 | CASSTYRDRAGGYTF | TGTGCCAGCAGTACATACCGGGACAGGGCAGGAGGCTACACCTTC
- | TRBJ2-7 | TRBV6-1 | TRBD1 | CASSPVLDRRTAPYEQYF | TGTGCCAGCAGCCCGGTATTGGACAGGAGGACGGCCCCCTACGAGCAGTACTTC
- | TRBJ2-3 | TRBV15 | - | CAASRVGGAPDTQYF | TGTGCCGCCAGCAGAGTGGGGGGGGCCCCTGATACGCAGTATTTT
few | TRBJ1-4 | TRBV25-1 | - | CASSPRTSPTTNEKLFF | TGTGCCAGTAGCCCCAGGACCTCCCCGACAACTAATGAAAAACTGTTTTTT
- | TRBJ1-6 | TRBV5-5 | - | CASSPGQGLSCYNSPLHF | TGTGCCAGCAGCCCAGGGCAGGGGTTGAGCTGCTATAATTCACCCCTCCACTTT
many | TRBJ2-1 | TRBV20-1 | TRBD1 | CSTGPGGDEQFF | TGCAGTACCGGGCCAGGGGGCGATGAGCAGTTCTTC
- | TRBJ1-6 | TRBV20-1 | - | CSARGRRVDSPLHF | TGCAGTGCTAGAGGTCGAAGGGTAGATTCACCCCTCCACTTT
- | TRBJ2-7 | TRBV6-1 | - | CASSDGRHYEQYF | TGTGCCAGCAGCGACGGACGGCACTACGAGCAGTACTTC
- | TRBJ2-7 | TRBV9 | - | CAGSPRLGSSYEQYF | TGTGCCGGCAGCCCGCGGCTAGGGAGCTCCTACGAGCAGTACTTC
few | TRBJ2-5 | TRBV20-1 | TRBD1 | CSARPGQGGETQYF | TGCAGTGCACGACCGGGACAGGGGGGAGAGACCCAGTACTTC
- | TRBJ1-5 | TRBV20-1 | TRBD1 | CSARRGTGGDQPQHF | TGCAGTGCTAGACGCGGGACAGGGGGCGATCAGCCCCAGCATTTT
once | TRBJ2-2 | TRBV7-6 | TRBD1 | CASSLYPGQGARGGELFF | TGTGCCAGCAGCCTGTACCCCGGACAGGGCGCCAGGGGCGGGGAGCTGTTTTTT
- | TRBJ2-7 | TRBV7-9 | TRBD2 | CASSQLAGGPGEQYF | TGTGCCAGCAGCCAACTAGCGGGAGGGCCGGGGGAGCAGTACTTC